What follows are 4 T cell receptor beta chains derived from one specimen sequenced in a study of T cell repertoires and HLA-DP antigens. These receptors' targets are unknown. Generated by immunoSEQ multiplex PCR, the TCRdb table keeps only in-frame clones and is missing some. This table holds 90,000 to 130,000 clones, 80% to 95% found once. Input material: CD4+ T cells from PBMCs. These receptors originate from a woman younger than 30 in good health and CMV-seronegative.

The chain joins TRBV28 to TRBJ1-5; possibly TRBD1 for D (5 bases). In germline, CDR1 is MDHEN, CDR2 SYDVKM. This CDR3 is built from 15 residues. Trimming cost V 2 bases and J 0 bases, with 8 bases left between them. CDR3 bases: TGTGCCAGCAGTTTAGGGGCAAATAGCAATCAGCCCCAGCATTTT. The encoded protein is CASSLGANSNQPQHF.

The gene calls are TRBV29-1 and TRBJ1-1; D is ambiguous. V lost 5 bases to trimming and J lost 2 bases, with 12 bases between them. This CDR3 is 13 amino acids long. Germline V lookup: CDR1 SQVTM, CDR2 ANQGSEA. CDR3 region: CSVIRMFNTEAFF. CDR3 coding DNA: TGCAGCGTTATTAGGATGTTTAACACTGAAGCTTTCTTT.

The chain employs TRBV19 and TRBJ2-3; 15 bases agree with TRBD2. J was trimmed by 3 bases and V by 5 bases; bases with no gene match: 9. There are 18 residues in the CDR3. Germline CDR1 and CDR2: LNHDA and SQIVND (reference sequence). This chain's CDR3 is CASSLSGLAGGITDTQYF. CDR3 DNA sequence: TGTGCCAGTAGTTTGAGCGGACTAGCGGGAGGGATAACAGATACGCAGTATTTT. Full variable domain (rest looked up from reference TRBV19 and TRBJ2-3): DGGITQSPKYLFRKEGQNVTLSCEQNLNHDAMYWYRQDPGQGLRLIYYSQIVNDFQKGDIAEGYSVSREKKESFPLTVTSAQKNPTAFYLCASSLSGLAGGITDTQYFGPGTRLTVL.

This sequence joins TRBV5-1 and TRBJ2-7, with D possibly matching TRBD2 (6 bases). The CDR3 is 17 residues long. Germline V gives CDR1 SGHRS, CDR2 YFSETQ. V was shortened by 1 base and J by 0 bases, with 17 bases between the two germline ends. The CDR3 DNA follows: TGCGCCAGCAGCTTGTCTGGTTCGGGGGACCTCTCCTACGAGCAGTACTTC. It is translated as CASSLSGSGDLSYEQYF.